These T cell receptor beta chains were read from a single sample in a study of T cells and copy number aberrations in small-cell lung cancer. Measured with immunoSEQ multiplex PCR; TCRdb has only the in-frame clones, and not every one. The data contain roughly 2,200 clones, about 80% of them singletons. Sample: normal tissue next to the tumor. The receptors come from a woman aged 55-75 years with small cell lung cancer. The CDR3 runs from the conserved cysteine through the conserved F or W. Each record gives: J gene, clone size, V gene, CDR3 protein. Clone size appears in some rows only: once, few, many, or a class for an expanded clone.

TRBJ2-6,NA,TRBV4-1,CASSQVSFRSGANVLTF
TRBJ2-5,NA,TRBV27,CASSFLGFGETQYF
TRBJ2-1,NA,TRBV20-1,CTVSFYNEQFF
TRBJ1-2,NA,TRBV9,CASSVRTGFGYTF
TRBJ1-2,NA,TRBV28,CASSFLGGDYGYTF
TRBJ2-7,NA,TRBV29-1,CSVRRGDYEQYF
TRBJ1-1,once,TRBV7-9,CASSAGQGTEAFF
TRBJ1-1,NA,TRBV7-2,CASSPRTGNTEAFF
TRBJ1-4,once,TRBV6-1,CAIYSRDRGEKLFF
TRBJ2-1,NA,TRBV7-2,CASSKTSGRWNEQFF
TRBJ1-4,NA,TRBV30,CAWGGPMGVYEKLFF
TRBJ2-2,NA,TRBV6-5,CASSTTSGGAGELFF
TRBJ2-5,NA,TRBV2,CASIADLGETQYF
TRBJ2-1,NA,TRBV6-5,CASSYKWRNGEQFF
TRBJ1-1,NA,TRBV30,CAWSDTGRTRMNTEAFF
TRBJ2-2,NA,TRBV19,CASTDANTGELFF
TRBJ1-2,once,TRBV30,CAWRGQGFGYTF
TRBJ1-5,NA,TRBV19,CASSIIGDIGLKPQHF
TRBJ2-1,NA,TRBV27,CASSPSARYNEQFF
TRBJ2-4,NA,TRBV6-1,CASSRLAPAENIQYF
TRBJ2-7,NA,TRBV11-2,CASSLVGGLGVEQYF
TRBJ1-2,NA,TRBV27,CASRPWGGDYGYTF
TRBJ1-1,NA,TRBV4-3,CASSQETGGLNTEAFF
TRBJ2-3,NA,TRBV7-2,CASSPTVLGTDTQYF
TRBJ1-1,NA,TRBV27,CASSLGGLNTEAFF
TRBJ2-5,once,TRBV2,CASSGGLVETQYF
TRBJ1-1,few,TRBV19,CASSPGAGVVSEAFF
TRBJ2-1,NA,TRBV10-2,CASGTSGGASYNEQFF
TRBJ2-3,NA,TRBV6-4,CASAPGGATDTQYF
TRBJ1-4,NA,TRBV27,CASSLDPQAEKLFF
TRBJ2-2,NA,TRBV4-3,CASSRTLWAGELFF
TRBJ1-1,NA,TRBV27,CASSLLARGFTEAFF
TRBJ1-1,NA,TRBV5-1,CASSDRVGQGTEAFF
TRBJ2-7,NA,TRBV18,CASSPPSPLSEQYF
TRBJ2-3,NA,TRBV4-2,CASSQELAGGSTDTQYF
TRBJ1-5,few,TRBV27,CASSLGQGSNQPQHF
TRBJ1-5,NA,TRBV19,CASSITGGSNQPQHF
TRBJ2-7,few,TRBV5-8,CASDSFTGDRYEQYF
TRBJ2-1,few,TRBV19,CASSTSGNEQFF
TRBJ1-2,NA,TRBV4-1,CASSQVQATANYGYTF
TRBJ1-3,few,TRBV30,CAGLTGNTIYF
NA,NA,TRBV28,CASSQLHSYEQYF
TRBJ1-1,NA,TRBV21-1,CASSSNHTGGEACNTEAFF
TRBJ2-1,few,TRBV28,CASSSTGMEYNEQFF
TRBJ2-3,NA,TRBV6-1,CASSNALGGGDTQYF
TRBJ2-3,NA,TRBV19,CASTPGGTDTQYF
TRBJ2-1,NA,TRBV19,CASRTTLMFYNEQFF
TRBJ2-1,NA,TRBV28,CASSPGTRVNEQFF